This T cell receptor beta chain comes out of a study of T cell responses to AZD1222 COVID-19 vaccine. V shed 3 bases and J shed 8 bases, with 11 bases lying between them. This CDR3 contains 12 residues. CDR1 and CDR2 (germline): SGHRS, YFSETQ. Second doses were pooled across both intervals (about 4 or about 12 weeks). Profiling relied on immunoSEQ multiplex PCR, and the TCRdb table lists in-frame clones only, not all of them. The table lists 100,000 to 150,000 clones, about 79% of them singletons. Notes on the study in general: Repertoire samples came only from after the peak T cell response. Spike was spanned by vaccine-associated CD4 TCRs, with dominance at 160-218 and 743-854. Reportedly, nearly half the spike-specific TCRs target unmutated variant regions.

To note about this clone: As yet, its antigen is unknown.

This receptor was obtained from an adult who received the AZD1222 COVID-19 vaccine. This sample comprised peripheral blood, obtained 28 days after the second AZD1222 dose. This sequence joins TRBV5-1 and TRBJ1-2, with TRBD1 as a possible D gene (6 bases). The DNA for the CDR3 is TGCGCCAGCAGCTCAGGGGTTGGCGGCTACACCTTC. As protein: CASSSGVGGYTF.